This entry lists 25 T cell receptor beta chains sequenced from one sample in a study of blood T cell repertoires in COVID-19. Some clones are missing from TCRdb's copy, which holds only in-frame ones; the method was immunoSEQ multiplex PCR. The repertoire holds about 92,000 clones, with approximately 85% as singletons. Sequencing was carried out using peripheral blood. Receptors originate from a human donor in a cohort sampled during active COVID-19.

The V gene is TRBV28, the J gene TRBJ1-2; D is unclear. The CDR3 length is 13 residues. Trimming removed 5 bases from V and 2 bases from J, with 9 bases in between. Germline V CDR1 and CDR2: MDHEN, SYDVKM. Here the CDR3 DNA reads TGTGCCAGCAGTCCACACCTGAACTATGGCTACACCTTC. Its translation is CASSPHLNYGYTF.

The chain recombines TRBV18 with TRBJ1-1; D remains unclear. The germline V gene has CDR1 KGHSH and CDR2 LQKENI. The germline V and J ends were trimmed by 1 base and 1 base, with 13 bases remaining between them. The CDR3 consists of 16 residues. The CDR3 sequence: CASSPLSPGRNTEAFF. DNA of the CDR3: TGTGCCAGCTCACCACTTTCCCCGGGGAGGAACACTGAAGCTTTCTTT. Complete variable domain (other parts from reference TRBV18 and TRBJ1-1): NAGVMQNPRHLVRRRGQEARLRCSPMKGHSHVYWYRQLPEEGLKFMVYLQKENIIDESGMPKERFSAEFPKEGPSILRIQQVVRGDSAAYFCASSPLSPGRNTEAFFGQGTRLTVV.

On this clone itself: Other DNA variants within this sample encode the same CDR3. V gene TRBV7-2 combines with J gene TRBJ2-1; 8 nucleotides line up with TRBD1. In germline, CDR1 is SGHTA, CDR2 FQGNSA. Trimming cost V 0 bases and J 0 bases; bases outside gene matches: 1. The CDR3 is 16 residues long. DNA of the CDR3: TGTGCCAGCAGCTTAGCAGGGACAGGCTCCTACAATGAGCAGTTCTTC. Translated: CASSLAGTGSYNEQFF.

The chain uses TRBV30 and TRBJ1-2; no definite D call. Per germline, CDR1 GTSNPN and CDR2 SVGIG (reference sequence). V was clipped by 0 bases and J by 4 bases, with 9 bases between them. The length of the CDR3 is 13 residues. The chain's CDR3 is CAWSVSAVYGYTF. In nucleotides, the CDR3 is TGTGCCTGGAGTGTTAGCGCAGTCTATGGCTACACCTTC.

The chain links TRBV28 to TRBJ2-2; the match to TRBD2 covers 11 bases. Germline loops: CDR1 MDHEN, CDR2 SYDVKM. V lost 5 bases and J lost 1; bases outside the gene matches: 12. The CDR3 covers 19 residues. Here the CDR3 DNA reads TGTGCCAGCAGTCCCAATTTGGGACTAGCGGTAATGAACACCGGGGAGCTGTTTTTT. Translating it yields CASSPNLGLAVMNTGELFF. Using reference TRBV28 and TRBJ2-2 for the parts outside the CDR3, the full variable domain is DVKVTQSSRYLVKRTGEKVFLECVQDMDHENMFWYRQDPGLGLRLIYFSYDVKMKEKGDIPEGYSVSREKKERFSLILESASTNQTSMYLCASSPNLGLAVMNTGELFFGEGSRLTVL.

The chain couples TRBV25-1 to TRBJ1-2; D remains ambiguous. V was clipped by 2 bases and J by 7 bases, with 11 bases between them. The germline V gene has CDR1 MGHDK and CDR2 SYGVNS. This CDR3 is 13 amino acids long. Here the CDR3 DNA reads TGTGCCAGCAGTGAAGTAGATAGTCGTGGCTACACCTTC. It encodes CASSEVDSRGYTF.

J is TRBJ1-1 and V is TRBV6-5; TRBD1 matches 8 bases. After removal of 7 bases from V and 5 bases from J, the junction contained 9 bases not matched to a gene. Looked up from germline, CDR1 is MNHEY and CDR2 is SVGAGI. The CDR3 contains 14 residues. CDR3 sequence (DNA): TGTGCCAGCACTCGCGCAGGGGGCGCGACTGAAGCTTTCTTT. Translating it yields CASTRAGGATEAFF.

This chain uses TRBV19 with TRBJ1-5; the D is unclear. The CDR3 is made up of 13 amino acids. The V gene lost 5 bases and the J gene lost 2 bases, with 7 bases spanning the gap. The germline V gene has CDR1 LNHDA and CDR2 SQIVND (reference sequence). CDR3 DNA: TGTGCCAGTAGTGAGGCGGGCAATCAGCCCCAGCATTTT. This encodes CASSEAGNQPQHF.

This clone was found many times. The V gene is TRBV28, the J gene TRBJ2-5, with a tentative D call TRBD1 (6 bases). This CDR3 region has 16 residues. Trimming left V 7 bases short and J 1 base short, with 19 bases between. Germline CDR1 reads MDHEN; CDR2 reads SYDVKM. The CDR3: CASTDLGGPFQETQYF. CDR3 DNA: TGTGCCAGCACCGATTTAGGGGGACCATTCCAAGAGACCCAGTACTTC.

This clone has just a few counts. CDR3 nucleotides: TGTGCCAGCAGTTACGAGGGGACAGGGGATCAGCCCCAGCATTTT. Encoded protein: CASSYEGTGDQPQHF. The rearrangement links TRBV6-2 or TRBV6-3 to TRBJ1-5; 10 positions match TRBD1. The length of the CDR3 is 15 residues. In germline, CDR1 is MNHEY, CDR2 SVGEGT. V lost 2 bases and J lost 5; bases outside the gene matches: 3.

The count of this clone is one. The chain recombines TRBV7-8 with TRBJ2-3, with no clear D. The CDR3 totals 12 residues. Trimming left V 1 base short and J 4 bases short, with 3 bases between. The germline gives CDR1 SGHVS, CDR2 FQNEAQ. The CDR3 DNA reads as TGTGCCAGCAGCTTAGGCGCAGATACGCAGTATTTT. Its protein is CASSLGADTQYF.

The table lists this clone with a count of one. CDR3 protein: CASTGTGRHEQYF. The CDR3 nucleotides read TGTGCCAGCACCGGGACAGGACGCCACGAGCAGTACTTC. The V gene is TRBV6-5, the J gene TRBJ2-7; 8 nucleotides align to TRBD1. In germline, CDR1 is MNHEY, CDR2 SVGAGI. V was pared by 7 bases and J by 5 bases, with 7 bases of the junction left unmatched. The CDR3 length is 13 residues.

J is TRBJ1-1 and V is TRBV18, with D perhaps TRBD1 (6 bases). This CDR3 has 14 residues. With 5 bases removed from V and 0 bases from J, the gap between germline ends came to 10 bases. CDR1 is KGHSH and CDR2 is LQKENI in the germline V gene. The DNA of the CDR3 is TGTGCCAGCTCAGGACAGACAATGAACACTGAAGCTTTCTTT. It translates to CASSGQTMNTEAFF. Full variable domain (missing parts from reference TRBV18 and TRBJ1-1): NAGVMQNPRHLVRRRGQEARLRCSPMKGHSHVYWYRQLPEEGLKFMVYLQKENIIDESGMPKERFSAEFPKEGPSILRIQQVVRGDSAAYFCASSGQTMNTEAFFGQGTRLTVV.

The J gene is TRBJ2-6, the V gene TRBV11-3, with D maybe TRBD2 (5 bases). The CDR3 has 17 residues. In germline, CDR1 is SGHNT, CDR2 YENEEA. V shed 5 bases and J shed 4 bases, with 18 bases lying between them. CDR3 coding DNA: TGTGCCAGCAGCCCAGGACGGAGGTTGTCCGGGGCCAACGTCCTGACTTTC. This codes for CASSPGRRLSGANVLTF.

V usage is TRBV6-5 and J usage is TRBJ2-1, with D maybe TRBD2 (6 bases). This CDR3 contains 15 residues. Between the trimmed V and J ends, which lost 2 bases and 8 bases, there was a span of 16 bases. Germline V CDR1 and CDR2: MNHEY, SVGAGI. This CDR3 is CASSYPGGPIYEQFF. CDR3 coding DNA: TGTGCCAGCAGTTACCCCGGGGGACCCATCTATGAGCAGTTCTTC.

V usage is TRBV19 and J usage is TRBJ2-7, with D maybe TRBD1 (5 bases). V lost 6 bases, J lost 0 bases, and 12 bases lay in between. Per germline, CDR1 LNHDA and CDR2 SQIVND (reference sequence). This CDR3 spans 14 amino acids. CDR3 coding DNA: TGTGCCAGTAGGGCACAGGCTTCCTCCTACGAGCAGTACTTC. Amino acid sequence: CASRAQASSYEQYF.

The chain uses TRBV9 and TRBJ2-7, with a weak D call TRBD1 (5 bases). Germline values: CDR1 SGDLS, CDR2 YYNGEE. Between the trimmed V and J ends, which lost 3 bases and 6 bases, there was a span of 13 bases. The CDR3 consists of 13 residues. In DNA form, the CDR3 reads TGTGCCAGCAGCGGGCAGGGTTTGAGCGAGCAGTACTTC. Translating it yields CASSGQGLSEQYF.

The rearrangement joins TRBV29-1 to TRBJ2-7, with D perhaps TRBD2 (6 bases). The V gene's germline CDR1 is SQVTM and CDR2 ANQGSEA. There are 13 residues in the CDR3. V lost 6 bases and J 6 bases, leaving 18 bases between the germline ends. The CDR3 region is CSVSDGGNGEQYF. The CDR3 DNA follows: TGCAGCGTATCCGATGGGGGGAATGGCGAGCAGTACTTC.

J is TRBJ2-5 and V is TRBV24-1, with 7 bases fitting TRBD1. The CDR3 runs to 14 residues. Per germline, CDR1 KGHDR and CDR2 SFDVKD. Trimming took 2 bases from V and 10 from J; bases not matched to a gene: 9. CDR3 DNA: TGTGCCACCAGTGATTCAGGACCACAGGGGAGCCAGTACTTC. Translated: CATSDSGPQGSQYF.

V gene TRBV12-5 combines with J gene TRBJ2-1; D not resolved. CDR1 is LGHNT and CDR2 is FRNRAP in the germline V gene. Trimming cost V 2 bases and J 8 bases, with 4 bases left between them. The CDR3 has 11 residues. The CDR3 DNA is TGTGCTAGTGGTTTGCGGGATGAGCAGTTCTTC. As protein: CASGLRDEQFF.

This sequence joins TRBV3-1 (or the pseudogene TRBV3-2) and TRBJ1-5; D gene uncertain. V dropped 0 bases and J dropped 7 bases, with 7 bases sitting between them. The germline CDR1 and CDR2 sequences are LGHDT and YNNKEL (reference sequence). The CDR3 totals 13 residues. The CDR3 DNA reads as TGTGCCAGCAGCCAAGATCTAGCACAGCCCCAGCATTTT. Translating it yields CASSQDLAQPQHF.

Written as DNA, the CDR3 is TGTGCCAGCGGAGTAGGTCTAGCGGGAGAGGATGAGCAGTTCTTC. As protein: CASGVGLAGEDEQFF. The V call is TRBV2, the J call TRBJ2-1, with 10 nucleotides matching TRBD2. Germline CDR1 reads SNHLY; CDR2 reads FYNNEI. CDR3 length: 15 residues. V shed 8 bases and J 8 bases; nucleotides not matched to a gene: 12.

The chain uses TRBV28 and TRBJ2-2, with 7 bases identical to TRBD1. Germline CDR1 and CDR2: MDHEN and SYDVKM. V shed 5 bases, J shed 7 bases, and the junction held 1 base outside the gene matches. This CDR3 comprises 12 residues. In DNA, the CDR3 is TGTGCCAGCAGTCGGGACAGCGGGGAGCTGTTTTTT. Residues: CASSRDSGELFF.

In DNA, the CDR3 is TGTGCCAGCATCCCGGCGGGGCGTAGCAATCAGCCCCAGCATTTT. It specifies CASIPAGRSNQPQHF. The J gene is TRBJ1-5, the V gene TRBV28; tentative D call: TRBD1 (5 bases). V was clipped by 7 bases and J by 0 bases, with 13 bases between them. The CDR3 has 15 residues. CDR1 MDHEN and CDR2 SYDVKM come from the germline V gene. Looking up the rest from reference TRBV28 and TRBJ1-5 gives the full variable domain: DVKVTQSSRYLVKRTGEKVFLECVQDMDHENMFWYRQDPGLGLRLIYFSYDVKMKEKGDIPEGYSVSREKKERFSLILESASTNQTSMYLCASIPAGRSNQPQHFGDGTRLSIL.

The chain is built from TRBV5-1 and TRBJ1-2; 10 nucleotides match TRBD1. The germline CDR1 and CDR2 sequences are SGHRS and YFSETQ. The CDR3 consists of 16 residues. J lost 6 bases, V lost 4 bases, and 12 bases had no gene match. The CDR3 DNA follows: TGCGCCAGCAGCCCCGGAAGACAGGGGGCTGACGATGGCTACACCTTC. This gives the protein CASSPGRQGADDGYTF.